Listed here are 10 T cell receptor beta chains from one sample, sequenced in a study of blood T cells in healthy people across ages (dated by TCRdb to 2015 to 2017). Library preparation employed 5' RACE. Sequencing instrument: Illumina HiSeq 2500. A second PCR of about 7 to 12 cycles was run with a J-beta primer mix and a sample-barcoded 5' primer. TCRdb reprocessing: public reads trimmed at Q25 with fastp, clones called with MiXCR, in-frame beta chains kept. For every CDR3 protein sequence, its rows merge into one entry that carries the most common genes and DNA. The sample table shows some 1.5 million distinct CDR3 sequences, and approximately 30% are seen once. The ten top clones hold around 7.7% of the sample. The sequencing input was blood. The receptors derive from a woman younger than 45 in good health.

This sequence joins TRBV5-1 and TRBJ2-3; D might be TRBD2 (6 bases). CDR3 size: 13 residues. V lost 4 bases, J lost 5 bases, and 11 bases lay in between. Germline CDR1 and CDR2: SGHRS and YFSETQ. CDR3 sequence reads: CASSASSEDTQYF. The CDR3 DNA is TGCGCCAGCAGCGCTTCTAGCGAAGATACGCAGTATTTT.

In its sample, this clonotype was seen a few times. The genes are TRBV12-3 or TRBV12-4 and TRBJ2-5, with D possibly TRBD1 on 6 matching bases. The CDR3 spans 18 residues. V was clipped by 1 base and J by 2 bases, with 20 bases between them. For the CDR3, the DNA is TGTGCCAGCAGTTTAGAAAGAGGGGGTGACGGGGAACAAGAGACCCAGTACTTC. It translates to CASSLERGGDGEQETQYF.

This clonotype has more than one count but fewer than ten. This rearrangement joins TRBV19 to TRBJ2-1; possibly TRBD2 for D (5 bases). The ends were cut back, 2 bases at V and 5 bases at J, with 16 bases in the middle. This CDR3 contains 16 residues. CDR1 is LNHDA, CDR2 SQIVND, per germline (reference sequence). The CDR3 spells CASSISPSGQDNEQFF. DNA for the CDR3: TGTGCCAGTAGTATATCCCCCAGCGGCCAAGACAATGAGCAGTTCTTC. The full variable domain, its missing parts supplied by reference TRBV19 and TRBJ2-1, is DGGITQSPKYLFRKEGQNVTLSCEQNLNHDAMYWYRQDPGQGLRLIYYSQIVNDFQKGDIAEGYSVSREKKESFPLTVTSAQKNPTAFYLCASSISPSGQDNEQFFGPGTRLTVL.

This clonotype showed up just a few times. The junction departs from germline at one end; a sequencing error may be responsible. This chain uses TRBV29-1 with TRBJ1-1, with 8 bases lining up with TRBD1. The CDR3 is made up of 14 amino acids. Germline loops: CDR1 SQVTM, CDR2 ANQGSEA. In nucleotides, the CDR3 is TGCAGCGTCGAAGACAGGGGTCGGGGCACTGAAGCTTTCTTT. Translating gives CSVEDRGRGTEAFF. Together with reference TRBV29-1 and TRBJ1-1, the CDR3 gives the full variable domain: SAVISQKPSRDICQRGTSLTIQCQVDSQVTMMFWYRQQPGQSLTLIATANQGSEATYESGFVIDKFPISRPNLTFSTLTVSNMSPEDSSIYLCSVEDRGRGTEAFFGQGTRLTVV.

The sample holds many counts of this clonotype. The CDR3 is CATRFQGDSYYEQYF. The CDR3 nucleotides are TGTGCCACCAGATTTCAAGGGGACTCTTACTACGAGCAGTACTTC. The chain uses TRBV24-1 and TRBJ2-7; D is possibly TRBD2 (6 bases). Germline values: CDR1 KGHDR, CDR2 SFDVKD. V was cut by 7 bases and J by 3 bases, with 18 bases left in between. The CDR3 contains 15 residues.

The sample holds a few counts of this clonotype. The chain links TRBV5-1 to TRBJ2-3; tentatively, D is TRBD2 (6 bases). Germline V CDR1 and CDR2: SGHRS, YFSETQ. The CDR3 is 15 amino acids. V dropped 4 bases and J dropped 0 bases, with 12 bases sitting between them. Written as DNA, the CDR3 is TGCGCCAGCAGCGATACCGCGGGGAGCACAGATACGCAGTATTTT. It translates to CASSDTAGSTDTQYF.

This clonotype was counted a few times. The rearrangement joins TRBV7-9 to TRBJ1-1, with no clear D. Trimming left V 5 bases short and J 0 bases short, with 16 bases between. CDR3 length equals 16 residues. Germline values: CDR1 SEHNR, CDR2 FQNEAQ (reference sequence). The CDR3 reads CASSAARTAMNTEAFF. CDR3 nucleotides: TGTGCCAGCAGCGCTGCCCGGACGGCAATGAACACTGAAGCTTTCTTT.

The chain recombines TRBV6-2 or TRBV6-3 with TRBJ1-2; the D is unclear. V was trimmed by 5 bases and J by 7 bases, leaving 11 bases between them. This CDR3 has 12 residues. Germline V CDR1 and CDR2: MNHEY, SVGEGT. The CDR3 bases are TGTGCCAGCAGTGGGGTAGACGGTGGCTACACCTTC. Translation gives CASSGVDGGYTF.

The chain employs TRBV12-3 or TRBV12-4 and TRBJ2-3; 7 bases match TRBD1. J was trimmed by 3 bases and V by 6 bases; bases with no gene match: 12. There are 16 residues in the CDR3. CDR3 protein: CASRRTGAGGTDTQYF. The CDR3 DNA reads as TGTGCCAGCAGGCGTACAGGGGCTGGAGGAACAGATACGCAGTATTTT.

This clonotype was observed many times. The genes are TRBV7-2 and TRBJ2-4; TRBD2 aligns across 10 bases. Germline assignment: CDR1 SGHTA and CDR2 FQGNSA. Trimming at V came to 5 bases and at J to 15 bases, leaving 13 bases not matched to a gene. The CDR3 length is 14 residues. The CDR3 bases are TGTGCCAGCAGCCCGAGGCGTCTAGCGGGAGTTGTGTACTTC. This gives the protein CASSPRRLAGVVYF.